The 5 T cell receptor beta chains given below trace back to one sample, sequenced in a study of Graves' ophthalmopathy and Graves' hyperthyroidism. From RNA, the CDR3 regions of TCR beta chains were amplified and sequenced. RT-PCR was first run with HTBI primers, then multiplex PCR in a second round. One entry per CDR3 protein, called by TCRdb with MiXCR from the multiplex PCR reads. The sample lists about 620,000 distinct CDR3 sequences, about 20% occurring once. Specimen: peripheral blood. The receptors come from a woman aged 18-35 years with stable Graves' hyperthyroidism. Some clones in this sample may be carry-over from other donors' samples.

As to this clonotype: Without the conserved terminal phenylalanine or tryptophan, this CDR3 likely stems from a read error. The chain couples TRBV12-3 or TRBV12-4 to TRBJ2-7; 8 positions match TRBD1. The V segment lost 4 bases and the J segment 3 bases; nucleotides outside the gene matches: 5. The CDR3 runs to 14 residues. CDR3 loop: CASSSLDRDYEQYY. The CDR3, as DNA: TGTGCCAGCAGTTCCTTGGACAGGGACTACGAGCAGTACTAC.

The chain uses TRBV30 and TRBJ2-5, with 12 bases fitting TRBD2. Trimming removed 0 bases from V and 5 bases from J; junction bases left unmatched: 4. Germline CDR1 and CDR2: GTSNPN and SVGIG (reference sequence). There are 15 residues in the CDR3. The CDR3 region has the DNA TGTGCCTGGAGTGTACCTAGCGGGAGGGCCGAGACCCAGTACTTC. Translation gives CAWSVPSGRAETQYF.

The gene calls are TRBV7-9 and TRBJ2-7; D is unresolved. CDR1 is SEHNR and CDR2 is FQNEAQ in the germline V gene (reference sequence). Trimming removed 5 bases at V and 5 bases at J, with 10 bases between. This CDR3 is 12 amino acids long. The CDR3: CASSRPGDEQYF. In DNA, the CDR3 is TGTGCCAGCAGCCGCCCCGGCGACGAGCAGTACTTC.

This chain links TRBV6-5 with TRBJ1-1; D may be TRBD1 (6 bases). Germline CDR1 MNHEY, CDR2 SVGAGI. Trimming removed 2 bases from V and 1 base from J, with 14 bases in between. The CDR3 has 16 residues. The CDR3 reads CASSYQSRGANTEAFF. As DNA, the CDR3 is TGTGCCAGCAGTTACCAATCCCGGGGGGCGAACACTGAAGCTTTCTTT.

In this sample, this clonotype turned up many times. V is TRBV7-3 and J is TRBJ2-2, with D perhaps TRBD2 (7 bases). Trimming took 6 bases from V and 3 from J, leaving 14 bases between them. Per germline, CDR1 SGHTA and CDR2 FQGTGA. The CDR3 loop spans 15 amino acids. DNA for the CDR3: TGTGCCAGCAGGAACGCGGGGGCCGACACCGGGGAGCTGTTTTTT. This gives the protein CASRNAGADTGELFF.